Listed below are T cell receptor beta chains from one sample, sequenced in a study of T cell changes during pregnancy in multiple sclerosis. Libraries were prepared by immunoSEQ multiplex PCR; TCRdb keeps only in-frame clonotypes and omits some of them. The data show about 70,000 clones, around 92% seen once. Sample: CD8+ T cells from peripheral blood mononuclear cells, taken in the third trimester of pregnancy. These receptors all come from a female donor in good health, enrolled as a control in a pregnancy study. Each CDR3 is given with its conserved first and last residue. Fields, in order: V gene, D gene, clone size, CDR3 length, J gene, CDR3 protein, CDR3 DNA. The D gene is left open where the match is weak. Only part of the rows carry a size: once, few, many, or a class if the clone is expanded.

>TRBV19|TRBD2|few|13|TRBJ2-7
CASSTGGLYEQYF
TGTGCCAGTAGTACGGGGGGGCTCTACGAGCAGTACTTC
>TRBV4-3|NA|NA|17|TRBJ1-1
CASSQGRGLLMNTEAFF
TGCGCCAGCAGCCAAGGGCGTGGGCTACTCATGAACACTGAAGCTTTCTTT
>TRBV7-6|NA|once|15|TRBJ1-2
CASSSLTGRAYGYTF
TGTGCCAGCAGCTCACTCACAGGGAGGGCCTATGGCTACACCTTC
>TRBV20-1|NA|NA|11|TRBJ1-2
CSALRDNRYTF
TGCAGTGCTCTTCGGGACAACCGATACACCTTC
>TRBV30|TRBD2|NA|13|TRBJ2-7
CAWSVAGGGEQYF
TGTGCCTGGAGTGTTGCGGGGGGTGGCGAGCAGTACTTC
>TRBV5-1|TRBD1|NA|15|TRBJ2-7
CASSDRDRDPYEQYF
TGCGCCAGCAGCGACCGGGACAGGGACCCATACGAGCAGTACTTC
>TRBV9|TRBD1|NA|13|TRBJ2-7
CASSAGTGDEQYF
TGTGCCAGCAGCGCCGGGACAGGGGACGAGCAGTACTTC
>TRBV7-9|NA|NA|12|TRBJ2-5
CASSNYQETQYF
TGTGCCAGCAGCAACTACCAAGAGACCCAGTACTTC
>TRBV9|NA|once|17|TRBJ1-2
CASSGRGGRGAGYGYTF
TGTGCCAGCAGCGGGAGAGGGGGAAGGGGCGCCGGCTATGGCTACACCTTC
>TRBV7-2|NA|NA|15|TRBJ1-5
CASSLVSGANQPQHF
TGTGCCAGCAGCTTAGTATCAGGGGCCAATCAGCCCCAGCATTTT